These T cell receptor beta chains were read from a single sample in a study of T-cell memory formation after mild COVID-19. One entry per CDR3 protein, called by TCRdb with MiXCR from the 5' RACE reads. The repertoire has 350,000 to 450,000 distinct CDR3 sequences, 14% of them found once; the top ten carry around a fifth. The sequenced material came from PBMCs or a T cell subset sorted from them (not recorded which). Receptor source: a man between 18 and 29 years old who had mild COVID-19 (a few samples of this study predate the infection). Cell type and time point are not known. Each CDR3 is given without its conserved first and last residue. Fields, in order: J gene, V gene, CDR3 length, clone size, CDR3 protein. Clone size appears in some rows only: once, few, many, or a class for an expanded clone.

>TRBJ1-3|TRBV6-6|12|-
ASAKDRTKNTIY
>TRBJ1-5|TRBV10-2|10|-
ASSEDYQPQH
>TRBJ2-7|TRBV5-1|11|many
ASSLGEVYEQY
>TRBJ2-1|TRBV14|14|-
ASSQVGGGVYNEQF
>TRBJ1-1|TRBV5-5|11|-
ASSSDFQGYAF
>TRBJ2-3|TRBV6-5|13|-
ASSPTSGGGNTQY
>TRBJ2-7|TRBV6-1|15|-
ASRELAGGFLGYEQY
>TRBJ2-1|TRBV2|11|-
ASSGDRPSEQF
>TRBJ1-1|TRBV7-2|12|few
ASILTPGNTEAF
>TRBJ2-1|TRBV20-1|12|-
RVRWGSSYNEQF
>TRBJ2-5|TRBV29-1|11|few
SLTGASGETQY
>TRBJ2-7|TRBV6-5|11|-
ASSYSSSYEQY
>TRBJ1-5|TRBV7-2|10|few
ASSLRGEAQH
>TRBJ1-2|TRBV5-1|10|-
ASSSDGHGYT
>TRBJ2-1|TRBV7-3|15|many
ASSLHSGLAGTGEQF
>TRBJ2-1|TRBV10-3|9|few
AIRDRAEQF
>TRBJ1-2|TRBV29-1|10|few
SAAVGVRGYT
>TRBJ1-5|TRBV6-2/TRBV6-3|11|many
ASSQWVNQPQH
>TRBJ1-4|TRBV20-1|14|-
SARGPLRGPNEKLF
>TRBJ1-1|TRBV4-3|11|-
ASSMGGETEAF
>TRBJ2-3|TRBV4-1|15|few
ASSDIWERRATDTQY